Listed below are T cell receptor beta chains from one sample, sequenced in a study of control samples from healthy donors and cancer patients. The table came from immunoSEQ multiplex PCR; TCRdb's copy has only in-frame clones and leaves some out. The sample lists 120,000 to 150,000 clones, about 89% occurring once. The sample taken for sequencing was blood. These receptors were obtained from a man aged 18 to 29 in good health. The CDR3 runs from the conserved cysteine through the conserved F or W. A D gene is named only where the DNA matches it firmly. Some rows mark clone size as missing; the rest say once, few, many or name a class of expanded clone.

v_gene,j_gene,d_gene,abundance,CDR3aa,CDR3nt
TRBV6-1,TRBJ1-1,.,.,CASSETRQVNTEAFF,TGTGCCAGCAGTGAAACGAGACAAGTGAACACTGAAGCTTTCTTT
TRBV29-1,TRBJ1-1,.,.,CSVGFWEPGNTEAFF,TGCAGCGTCGGGTTTTGGGAACCGGGGAACACTGAAGCTTTCTTT
TRBV11-1,TRBJ1-2,.,.,CASSDPSVYTF,TGTGCCAGCAGCGACCCGTCGGTCTACACCTTC
TRBV5-1,TRBJ2-2,.,.,CASSLAGSASVPNTGELFF,TGCGCCAGCAGCTTGGCGGGGTCGGCCTCAGTACCGAACACCGGGGAGCTGTTTTTT
TRBV21-1,TRBJ2-3,.,few,CASSKGGGYPSTDTQYF,TGTGCCAGCAGCAAAGGGGGTGGATATCCTAGCACAGATACGCAGTATTTT
TRBV5-1,TRBJ2-1,TRBD1,.,CASSGTGGTYNEQFF,TGCGCCAGCAGCGGTACAGGGGGGACCTACAATGAGCAGTTCTTC
TRBV4-3,TRBJ2-1,TRBD2,.,CASSQDLPSGGANEQFF,TGCGCCAGCAGCCAAGATCTGCCTAGCGGGGGGGCTAATGAGCAGTTCTTC
TRBV7-6,TRBJ1-1,TRBD1,.,CASSSPGTGNTEAFF,TGTGCCAGCAGCTCACCCGGGACAGGGAACACTGAAGCTTTCTTT
TRBV11-1,TRBJ1-3,.,.,CASSFGGAITGNTIYF,TGTGCCAGCAGCTTTGGAGGGGCGATCACCGGAAACACCATATATTTT
TRBV5-5,TRBJ1-2,.,.,CASSLITGNYGYTF,TGTGCCAGCAGCTTAATTACCGGGAACTATGGCTACACCTTC
TRBV2,TRBJ2-7,.,.,CASSEPGQAYEQYF,TGTGCCAGCAGCGAACCGGGCCAAGCCTACGAGCAGTACTTC
TRBV2,TRBJ2-1,.,.,CASSGTFVGYNEQFF,TGTGCCAGCAGTGGGACATTCGTAGGCTACAATGAGCAGTTCTTC
TRBV7-3,TRBJ2-2,TRBD1,.,CASSFGTGGTGELFF,TGTGCCAGCAGCTTCGGGACAGGGGGCACCGGGGAGCTGTTTTTT
TRBV6-6,TRBJ2-5,TRBD2,.,CASSLSSGGPLETQYF,TGTGCCAGCAGTTTATCTAGCGGGGGCCCTTTAGAGACCCAGTACTTC
TRBV7-9,TRBJ2-2,.,.,CASSLLSAFTGELFF,TGTGCCAGCAGCTTACTCTCCGCTTTCACCGGGGAGCTGTTTTTT
TRBV19,TRBJ2-5,.,.,CASSIGLGAETQYF,TGTGCCAGTAGTATAGGCCTAGGGGCAGAGACCCAGTACTTC
TRBV6-5,TRBJ1-1,TRBD1,.,CASRDRVVNTEAFF,TGTGCCAGCAGGGACAGGGTTGTGAACACTGAAGCTTTCTTT
TRBV6-2/TRBV6-3,TRBJ2-2,.,once,CASSSGLGTGELFF,TGTGCCAGCAGCTCGGGGTTGGGCACCGGGGAGCTGTTTTTT
TRBV11-2,TRBJ1-5,TRBD1,.,CASSYQGGPQHF,TGTGCCAGCAGCTATCAGGGGGGGCCCCAGCATTTT
TRBV7-9,TRBJ1-2,.,.,CASSYGAGEEEYYGYTF,TGTGCCAGCAGCTATGGGGCAGGGGAAGAGGAATACTATGGCTACACCTTC
TRBV13,TRBJ1-6,.,.,CASSFSGQPDSPLHF,TGTGCCAGCAGCTTTTCAGGCCAGCCCGATTCACCCCTCCACTTT
TRBV14,TRBJ1-4,.,.,CASSPRGATQSNEKLFF,TGTGCCAGCAGCCCAAGGGGGGCCACCCAGTCTAATGAAAAACTGTTTTTT
TRBV7-9,TRBJ1-1,.,.,CASSFGSGANTEAFF,TGTGCCAGCAGCTTCGGTTCAGGGGCGAACACTGAAGCTTTCTTT
TRBV5-1,TRBJ2-3,TRBD2,.,CASKWRLAGGGSTDTQYF,TGCGCCAGCAAATGGCGGCTAGCGGGGGGCGGTAGCACAGATACGCAGTATTTT
TRBV7-9,TRBJ2-3,.,.,CASSSRTGVSTDTQYF,TGTGCCAGCAGCTCCCGAACGGGGGTGAGCACAGATACGCAGTATTTT
TRBV29-1,TRBJ2-1,TRBD2,.,CSVVKSGGYNEQFF,TGCAGCGTAGTGAAGAGCGGGGGCTACAATGAGCAGTTCTTC
TRBV6-1,TRBJ1-1,.,.,CASSEASFMREAFF,TGTGCCAGCAGTGAAGCGTCCTTTATGCGTGAAGCTTTCTTT
TRBV19,TRBJ1-3,.,.,CASSIGEYGNTIYF,TGTGCCAGTAGTATCGGGGAATATGGAAACACCATATATTTT
TRBV5-1,TRBJ1-6,TRBD1,once,CASSLDGLGTGPNSPLHF,TGCGCCAGCAGCTTGGATGGGTTGGGGACAGGTCCTAATTCACCCCTCCACTTT
TRBV6-6,TRBJ1-2,.,once,CASSYSNVGPFHTF,TGTGCCAGCAGTTACTCGAACGTGGGCCCGTTTCACACCTTC
TRBV5-1,TRBJ1-2,.,.,CASSLGWAESYGYTF,TGCGCCAGCAGCTTGGGGTGGGCCGAGAGCTATGGCTACACCTTC
TRBV4-3,TRBJ1-4,TRBD1,.,CASSQWGQGGINEKLFF,TGCGCCAGCAGCCAATGGGGACAGGGAGGAATTAATGAAAAACTGTTTTTT
TRBV5-1,TRBJ2-1,.,few,CASSLGSLRSYNEQFF,TGCGCCAGCAGCTTGGGTTCGCTTCGCTCCTACAATGAGCAGTTCTTC
TRBV6-5,TRBJ2-4,.,.,CASTAGAKNIQYF,TGTGCCAGCACGGCGGGGGCCAAAAACATTCAGTACTTC
TRBV7-9,TRBJ2-5,TRBD2,.,CASSRPGGSRETQYF,TGTGCCAGCAGCCGGCCCGGGGGGTCCCGGGAGACCCAGTACTTC
TRBV11-2,TRBJ1-2,.,.,CASSLVNLSGYTF,TGTGCCAGCAGCTTAGTTAACTTGAGCGGCTACACCTTC
TRBV28,TRBJ2-3,.,.,CASSLELGTSTDTQYF,TGTGCCAGCAGTTTAGAGTTAGGGACCAGCACAGATACGCAGTATTTT
TRBV18,TRBJ2-2,.,.,CASSPVNTGELFF,TGTGCCAGCTCACCCGTCAACACCGGGGAGCTGTTTTTT
TRBV9,TRBJ1-1,.,.,CASGRDMNTEAFF,TGTGCCAGCGGCCGGGACATGAACACTGAAGCTTTCTTT
TRBV27,TRBJ2-1,.,.,CASSFSTGTLYNEQFF,TGTGCCAGCAGTTTCTCAACCGGGACTCTCTACAATGAGCAGTTCTTC
TRBV11-1,TRBJ2-1,TRBD2,once,CASSYRTSGVYNEQFF,TGTGCCAGCAGCTACCGGACTAGCGGGGTATACAATGAGCAGTTCTTC